This is a list of T cell receptor beta chains from one sample in a study of T cells in Graves' hyperthyroidism and ophthalmopathy. MiXCR, applied by TCRdb to the multiplex PCR reads, yields one record per CDR3 protein. This sample yields about 640,000 distinct CDR3 sequences, of which around 20% are seen a single time; 34% belongs to the top ten. The sequenced material came from blood. The receptors stem from a man younger than 40 with Graves' ophthalmopathy. Both conserved end residues are part of each CDR3. A D gene is named only where the DNA matches it firmly. Size is omitted from some rows. Given values are once, few, many or a class for expanded clones.

V gene: TRBV7-2
D gene: .
CDR3 length: 14
clone size: many
CDR3 protein: CASRKAVANTEAFF

V gene: TRBV27
D gene: .
CDR3 length: 15
clone size: many
CDR3 protein: CASSPRGPANTEAFF

V gene: TRBV2
D gene: TRBD2
CDR3 length: 22
clone size: few
CDR3 protein: CASSIGLAGAGPDPRGLNEQFF

V gene: TRBV7-6
D gene: .
CDR3 length: 16
clone size: .
CDR3 protein: CASTSGGQGTPDTQYF

V gene: TRBV12-3/TRBV12-4
D gene: TRBD2
CDR3 length: 17
clone size: many
CDR3 protein: CASSSESTSDIQETQYF

V gene: TRBV28
D gene: .
CDR3 length: 13
clone size: .
CDR3 protein: CASTELVYTEAFF

V gene: TRBV19
D gene: TRBD1
CDR3 length: 14
clone size: .
CDR3 protein: CASSPDRKNEKLFF

V gene: TRBV7-8
D gene: .
CDR3 length: 14
clone size: few
CDR3 protein: CASSLASGPNEQFF

V gene: TRBV20-1
D gene: TRBD1
CDR3 length: 19
clone size: many
CDR3 protein: CSALPSAGTGAPSSYEQYF

V gene: TRBV5-6
D gene: .
CDR3 length: 13
clone size: few
CDR3 protein: CASSGGGEETQYF

V gene: TRBV6-5
D gene: .
CDR3 length: 17
clone size: .
CDR3 protein: CASSYGPQGLGPGELFF

V gene: TRBV4-1
D gene: .
CDR3 length: 16
clone size: .
CDR3 protein: CASSQDRGGGTTEAFF

V gene: TRBV20-1
D gene: .
CDR3 length: 16
clone size: .
CDR3 protein: CSARRREKLANEKLFF

V gene: TRBV11-2
D gene: .
CDR3 length: 14
clone size: few
CDR3 protein: CASTKDASYNEQFF

V gene: TRBV7-8
D gene: TRBD1
CDR3 length: 14
clone size: many
CDR3 protein: CASSLGDSRFSYTF

V gene: TRBV6-2/TRBV6-3
D gene: TRBD1
CDR3 length: 16
clone size: many
CDR3 protein: CASSYSKSGGDYEQYF

V gene: TRBV12-3/TRBV12-4
D gene: .
CDR3 length: 12
clone size: many
CDR3 protein: CASSSGRETQYF

V gene: TRBV28
D gene: .
CDR3 length: 15
clone size: .
CDR3 protein: CASREQQGGTGELFF